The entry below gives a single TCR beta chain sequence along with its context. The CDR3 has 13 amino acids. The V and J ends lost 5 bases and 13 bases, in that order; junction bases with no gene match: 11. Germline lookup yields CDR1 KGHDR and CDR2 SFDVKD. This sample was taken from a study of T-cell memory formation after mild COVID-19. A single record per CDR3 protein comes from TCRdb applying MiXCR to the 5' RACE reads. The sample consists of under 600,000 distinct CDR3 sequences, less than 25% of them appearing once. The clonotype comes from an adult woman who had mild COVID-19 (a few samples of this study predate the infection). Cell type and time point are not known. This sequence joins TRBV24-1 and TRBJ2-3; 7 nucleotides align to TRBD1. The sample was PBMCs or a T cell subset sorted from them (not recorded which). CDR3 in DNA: TGTGCCACCAGTGCCCCGACAGGGTTTTGGAAGTATTTT. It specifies CATSAPTGFWKYF.